Listed below are T cell receptor beta chains from one sample, sequenced in a study of blood T cell repertoires in COVID-19. Clones were sequenced by immunoSEQ multiplex PCR, and TCRdb holds only the in-frame ones, with some missing. The table includes hundreds of thousands of clones, 75% to 85% detected once. Input material: peripheral blood. All receptors come from a man aged 45-60 years with active or convalescent COVID-19. Both conserved end residues are trimmed from each CDR3. Fields, in order: J gene, CDR3 length, V gene, CDR3 protein.

j_call: TRBJ1-1
cdr3_length: 10
v_call: TRBV18
cdr3_aa: ASSSRNTEAF

j_call: TRBJ2-5
cdr3_length: 15
v_call: TRBV5-1
cdr3_aa: ASSLGPGLAGFGTQY

j_call: TRBJ1-5
cdr3_length: 11
v_call: TRBV19
cdr3_aa: ASNLQGNQPQH

j_call: TRBJ1-5
cdr3_length: 13
v_call: TRBV3-1/TRBV3-2
cdr3_aa: ASSQGTGWDQPQH

j_call: TRBJ1-6
cdr3_length: 12
v_call: TRBV19
cdr3_aa: ASSIVGHNSPLH

j_call: TRBJ2-1
cdr3_length: 12
v_call: TRBV28
cdr3_aa: ASTGTGVYNEQF

j_call: TRBJ2-1
cdr3_length: 14
v_call: TRBV2
cdr3_aa: ASRGPTSTNLNEQF

j_call: TRBJ2-7
cdr3_length: 14
v_call: TRBV7-8
cdr3_aa: ASSFARWDSSYEQY

j_call: TRBJ2-2
cdr3_length: 13
v_call: TRBV20-1
cdr3_aa: SASRGSGSTGELF

j_call: TRBJ2-7
cdr3_length: 12
v_call: TRBV28
cdr3_aa: ASSAVESSYEQY

j_call: TRBJ1-5
cdr3_length: 13
v_call: TRBV7-8
cdr3_aa: ASRGDREFHQPQH

j_call: TRBJ1-5
cdr3_length: 11
v_call: TRBV12-3/TRBV12-4
cdr3_aa: ASRRGSVQPQH

j_call: TRBJ2-7
cdr3_length: 9
v_call: TRBV10-3
cdr3_aa: AISEEGEQY

j_call: TRBJ1-4
cdr3_length: 12
v_call: TRBV6-5
cdr3_aa: ASSYSSDPGELF

j_call: TRBJ2-5
cdr3_length: 13
v_call: TRBV10-3
cdr3_aa: AISEPGGGQETQY

j_call: TRBJ2-1
cdr3_length: 11
v_call: TRBV2
cdr3_aa: ASGLAGDNEQF

j_call: TRBJ1-6
cdr3_length: 10
v_call: TRBV7-2
cdr3_aa: ASINPGSPLH

j_call: TRBJ2-7
cdr3_length: 10
v_call: TRBV12-3/TRBV12-4
cdr3_aa: ASSLGDYEQY

j_call: TRBJ1-5
cdr3_length: 14
v_call: TRBV19
cdr3_aa: ASSNRQGYSNQPQH

j_call: TRBJ2-7
cdr3_length: 13
v_call: TRBV7-8
cdr3_aa: ASSLGLAGLYEQY

j_call: TRBJ1-5
cdr3_length: 16
v_call: TRBV27
cdr3_aa: ASRPDRGPLDSNQPQH

j_call: TRBJ1-2
cdr3_length: 13
v_call: TRBV19
cdr3_aa: ASSIFDRGLRGYT

j_call: TRBJ1-1
cdr3_length: 13
v_call: TRBV19
cdr3_aa: ASSIITRGSTEAF

j_call: TRBJ1-1
cdr3_length: 14
v_call: TRBV5-1
cdr3_aa: ASSSLAGAPNTEAF

j_call: TRBJ2-2
cdr3_length: 17
v_call: TRBV4-1
cdr3_aa: ASSQVGDRGRFNTGELF

j_call: TRBJ2-7
cdr3_length: 12
v_call: TRBV9
cdr3_aa: ASSPRRGVGEQY

j_call: TRBJ2-7
cdr3_length: 13
v_call: TRBV18
cdr3_aa: ASSRSGTALYEQY

j_call: TRBJ2-7
cdr3_length: 11
v_call: TRBV3-1/TRBV3-2
cdr3_aa: ASSPSEGEEQY

j_call: TRBJ1-2
cdr3_length: 12
v_call: TRBV27
cdr3_aa: ASSFQAGNYGYT

j_call: TRBJ2-2
cdr3_length: 14
v_call: TRBV5-1
cdr3_aa: ASTRTGGASTGELF

j_call: TRBJ2-7
cdr3_length: 13
v_call: TRBV29-1
cdr3_aa: SVYGASGGNYEQY

j_call: TRBJ2-3
cdr3_length: 13
v_call: TRBV5-1
cdr3_aa: ASSLAGVVLDTQY

j_call: TRBJ2-1
cdr3_length: 12
v_call: TRBV4-2
cdr3_aa: ASRFGGSGNEQF

j_call: TRBJ2-7
cdr3_length: 9
v_call: TRBV30
cdr3_aa: AWTRTVEQY

j_call: TRBJ2-7
cdr3_length: 12
v_call: TRBV7-8
cdr3_aa: ASSLVAAGGEQY

j_call: TRBJ2-3
cdr3_length: 10
v_call: TRBV5-1
cdr3_aa: ASSSQGTAQY

j_call: TRBJ2-7
cdr3_length: 13
v_call: TRBV7-2
cdr3_aa: ASSSIAGSSYEQY

j_call: TRBJ2-1
cdr3_length: 13
v_call: TRBV18
cdr3_aa: ASSGRTGTVNEQF

j_call: TRBJ1-2
cdr3_length: 12
v_call: TRBV28
cdr3_aa: ASSLSRGLHGYT

j_call: TRBJ1-5
cdr3_length: 11
v_call: TRBV2
cdr3_aa: ASSVQGNQPQH

j_call: TRBJ2-1
cdr3_length: 13
v_call: TRBV9
cdr3_aa: ASSVSISTTNEQF

j_call: TRBJ1-1
cdr3_length: 10
v_call: TRBV27
cdr3_aa: ASSPGNAEAF

j_call: TRBJ2-3
cdr3_length: 13
v_call: TRBV5-4
cdr3_aa: ASSLGGLATDTQY

j_call: TRBJ2-3
cdr3_length: 11
v_call: TRBV6-4
cdr3_aa: ASSDRTADTQY

j_call: TRBJ2-3
cdr3_length: 11
v_call: TRBV30
cdr3_aa: AWSVRGADTQY

j_call: TRBJ2-7
cdr3_length: 11
v_call: TRBV11-2
cdr3_aa: ASSLDGRGEQY

j_call: TRBJ2-1
cdr3_length: 10
v_call: TRBV19
cdr3_aa: ATLGSHNEQF